This TCR beta chain appears in the sequencing data of a study of PD-L1 blockade in urothelial cancer. Study details: The study recovered a median of about 140,000 T cells per blood sample.

Documented time point: pretreatment peripheral blood. Synthetic TCR analog templates were added to each PCR reaction. This table comes from immunoSEQ multiplex PCR, and its TCRdb copy is limited to in-frame clones, with some not included. The sample holds roughly 90,000 clones, approximately 88% seen once. Per the germline V gene, CDR1 is LGHNA and CDR2 is YNFKEQ. Losses at the gene ends were 0 bases for V and 2 bases for J; bases not matched to a gene: 6. The CDR3 is made up of 16 amino acids. V usage is TRBV4-2 and J usage is TRBJ2-7, with TRBD2 matching over 8 bases. Sequencing used PBMCs, obtained around atezolizumab (anti-PD-L1) treatment. The receptor's source is a woman of 80 years or more with urothelial cancer. In nucleotides, the CDR3 is TGTGCCAGCAGCCAAGATCTTGGTAGCGGGACCTACGAGCAGTACTTC. It specifies CASSQDLGSGTYEQYF.